Listed here are 14 T cell receptor beta chains from one sample, sequenced in a study of Graves' ophthalmopathy and Graves' hyperthyroidism. Amplification of TCR beta CDR3 regions used RNA transcripts. Second-round multiplex PCR came after a first-round RT-PCR that employed HTBI primers. TCRdb re-analysed the multiplex PCR reads in MiXCR, keeping a single row per CDR3 protein. The sample has a few hundred thousand distinct CDR3 sequences; about 21% are singletons. Sequencing was performed on peripheral blood. These receptors were collected from a woman aged 18-30 years with stable Graves' hyperthyroidism.

The J gene is TRBJ2-7, the V gene TRBV7-9, with 9 bases fitting TRBD1. The germline gives CDR1 SEHNR, CDR2 FQNEAQ (reference sequence). This CDR3 region has 14 residues. V lost 5 bases and J lost 5; bases outside the gene matches: 7. Here the CDR3 DNA reads TGTGCCAGCAGCAGGGGACAGGGTAGTCACGAGCAGTACTTC. Protein product: CASSRGQGSHEQYF.

This chain uses TRBV2 with TRBJ2-5, with D possibly being TRBD1 (6 bases). The CDR3 sequence is 15 residues long. V lost 6 bases and J lost 1, with 15 bases in between. The germline V gene encodes CDR1 SNHLY and CDR2 FYNNEI. CDR3 bases: TGTGCCAGCAGACTTGACAGGAATAGCCAAGAGACCCAGTACTTC. It yields the protein CASRLDRNSQETQYF.

This clonotype was seen at least ten times. The gene calls are TRBV25-1 and TRBJ2-7; 14 bases map to TRBD2. The CDR3 sequence is 18 residues long. Germline V lookup: CDR1 MGHDK, CDR2 SYGVNS. Unmatched junction bases numbered 11, after V lost 5 bases and J lost 2 bases. The CDR3 region has the DNA TGTGCCAGCAGTCCCGGGACTAGCGGGAGAACCCTAACCTACGAGCAGTACTTC. Residues: CASSPGTSGRTLTYEQYF.

This clonotype was picked up many times. This chain joins TRBV4-3 and TRBJ2-7; tentatively, D is TRBD2 (5 bases). The CDR3 sequence is 14 residues long. Germline-derived CDR1 and CDR2 are LGHNA and YSLEER. Trimming left V 0 bases short and J 6 bases short, with 12 bases between. The CDR3 spells CASSQDRGSSEQYF. In DNA form, the CDR3 reads TGCGCCAGCAGCCAAGATCGGGGTAGTAGCGAGCAGTACTTC.

This chain connects TRBV6-1 to TRBJ1-1; D is perhaps TRBD1 (5 bases). V lost 6 bases and J 0 bases, leaving 8 bases between the germline ends. This CDR3 has 13 amino acids. In germline, CDR1 is MNHNS, CDR2 SASEGT. The CDR3 is CASRWTLNTEAFF. The CDR3 nucleotides read TGTGCCAGCAGGTGGACATTGAACACTGAAGCTTTCTTT.

At least ten counts were recorded for this clonotype. The chain uses TRBV6-1 and TRBJ2-7; tentatively, D is TRBD1 (5 bases). Germline CDR1 MNHNS, CDR2 SASEGT. Trimming removed 8 bases at V and 0 bases at J, with 11 bases between. The length of the CDR3 is 13 residues. CDR3 sequence: CASGATVSYEQYF. The DNA of the CDR3 is TGTGCCAGCGGGGCAACTGTCTCCTACGAGCAGTACTTC.

The chain is built from TRBV11-3 and TRBJ2-4; 8 bases fit TRBD1. Trimming at V came to 5 bases and at J to 8 bases, leaving 8 bases not matched to a gene. This CDR3 has 14 residues. CDR1 is SGHNT and CDR2 is YENEEA in the germline V gene. CDR3 amino acids: CASSTRQGRDIQYF. The CDR3 coding sequence is TGTGCCAGCAGCACTCGACAGGGGAGAGACATTCAGTACTTC. Together with reference TRBV11-3 and TRBJ2-4, the CDR3 gives the full variable domain: EAGVVQSPRYKIIEKKQPVAFWCNPISGHNTLYWYLQNLGQGPELLIRYENEEAVDDSQLPKDRFSAERLKGVDSTLKIQPAELGDSAVYLCASSTRQGRDIQYFGAGTRLSVL.

This clonotype appeared many times. The rearrangement uses TRBV15 and TRBJ2-7; unclear D gene. The germline V and J ends were trimmed by 0 bases and 3 bases, with 9 bases remaining between them. The CDR3 runs 14 residues. CDR1 and CDR2 from the germline V gene are LNHNV and YYDKDF (reference sequence). The CDR3 DNA sequence: TGTGCCACCAGCAGAGACCCAGCTAGCTACGAGCAGTACTTC. Protein: CATSRDPASYEQYF.

CDR3 coding DNA: TGTGCCAGCAGTTTAGACAGGGGCGAGCCGCCCCAGCATTTT. This codes for CASSLDRGEPPQHF. V is TRBV12-3 or TRBV12-4 and J is TRBJ1-5; the match to TRBD1 covers 7 bases. CDR3 length: 14 amino acids. V trimming: 1 base; J trimming: 9 bases; junction bases outside the gene matches: 6.

This clonotype was counted once. This sequence may be a read error, since a much larger clone differs from it by one base. The V gene is TRBV27, the J gene TRBJ1-1, with 7 bases that match TRBD1. This CDR3 comprises 13 residues. Per the germline V gene, CDR1 is MNHEY and CDR2 is SMNVEV (reference sequence). V shed 10 bases, J shed 3 bases, and the junction held 8 bases outside the gene matches. The CDR3 nucleotides are TGTGCCAACCCCGGGGACAGAGACACTGAAGCTTTCTTT. This encodes CANPGDRDTEAFF.

This clonotype was seen many times. V and J are TRBV27 and TRBJ1-1; no clear D. Between the trimmed V and J ends, which lost 7 bases and 7 bases, there was a span of 7 bases. Germline values: CDR1 MNHEY, CDR2 SMNVEV (reference sequence). The CDR3 has 10 amino acids. The CDR3 DNA is TGTGCCAGCAATCCCTGTGAAGCTTTCTTT. Translation gives CASNPCEAFF.

This clonotype was counted a few times. CDR3 region: CASSLYGGRATGELFF. Here the CDR3 DNA reads TGTGCCAGCAGCTTATATGGCGGGAGGGCCACCGGGGAGCTGTTTTTT. The rearrangement uses TRBV11-2 and TRBJ2-2; 9 nucleotides match TRBD2. Germline-derived CDR1 and CDR2 are SGHAT and FQNNGV. The CDR3 is 16 residues long. The V and J ends lost 2 bases and 4 bases, in that order; junction bases with no gene match: 5.

The genes are TRBV7-8 and TRBJ2-5, with D perhaps TRBD2 (6 bases). Germline V CDR1 and CDR2: SGHVS, FQNEAQ. The CDR3 length is 15 residues. V was cut by 0 bases and J by 12 bases, with 20 bases left in between. CDR3 protein: CASSLAAGSREAKYF. CDR3 nucleotides: TGTGCCAGCAGCTTAGCGGCAGGCAGCAGGGAGGCCAAGTACTTC.

The chain uses TRBV11-2 and TRBJ2-7; D may be TRBD2 (5 bases). V was clipped by 0 bases and J by 2 bases, with 11 bases between them. This CDR3 has 15 amino acids. CDR1 and CDR2 from the germline V gene are SGHAT and FQNNGV. CDR3 residues: CASSLDGERTYEQYF. CDR3 in DNA: TGTGCCAGCAGCTTAGACGGGGAGCGTACCTACGAGCAGTACTTC.